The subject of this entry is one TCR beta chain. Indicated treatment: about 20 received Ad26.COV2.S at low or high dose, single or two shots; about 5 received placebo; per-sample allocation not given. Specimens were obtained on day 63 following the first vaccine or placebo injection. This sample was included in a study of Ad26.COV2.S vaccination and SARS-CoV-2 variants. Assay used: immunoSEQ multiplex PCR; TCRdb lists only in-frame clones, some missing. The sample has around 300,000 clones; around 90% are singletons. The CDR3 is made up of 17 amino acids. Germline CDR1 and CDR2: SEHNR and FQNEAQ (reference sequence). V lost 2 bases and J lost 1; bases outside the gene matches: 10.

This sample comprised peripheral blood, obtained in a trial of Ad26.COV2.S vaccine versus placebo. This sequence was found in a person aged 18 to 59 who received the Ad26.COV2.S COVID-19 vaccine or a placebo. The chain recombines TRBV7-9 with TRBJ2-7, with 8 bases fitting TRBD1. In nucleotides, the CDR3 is TGTGCCAGCAGCTTACAACCGAACGACAGGGGTTCCTACGAGCAGTACTTC. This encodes CASSLQPNDRGSYEQYF. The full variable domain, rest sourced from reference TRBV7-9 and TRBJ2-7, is DTGVSQNPRHKITKRGQNVTFRCDPISEHNRLYWYRQTLGQGPEFLTYFQNEAQLEKSRLLSDRFSAERPKGSFSTLEIQRTEQGDSAMYLCASSLQPNDRGSYEQYFGPGTRLTVT.